What follows are 8 T cell receptor beta chains derived from one specimen sequenced in a study of monozygotic twins with inflammatory bowel disease. TCRdb re-called the 5' RACE reads and catalogs CDR3 proteins one per entry, DNA excluded. Here the sample table reports 350,000 to 500,000 distinct CDR3 sequences. The sequenced material came from blood. Receptors originate from a human donor with ulcerative colitis or Crohn's disease, or a healthy co-twin of an affected twin (not recorded which).

This chain links TRBV19 with TRBJ2-3; without DNA, the TCRdb call of TRBD2 cannot be checked. Germline loops: CDR1 LNHDA, CDR2 SQIVND (reference sequence). This CDR3 has 18 residues. The CDR3 is CASSIDPLAGGTGDTQYF.

This rearrangement joins TRBV7-2 to TRBJ1-5. From germline, CDR1 is SGHTA and CDR2 FQGNSA. This CDR3 is built from 14 residues. This chain's CDR3 is CASSVDGSNQPQHF.

The chain combines TRBV10-3 with TRBJ2-5; TCRdb designates TRBD2, a call that cannot be tested without DNA. Germline loops: CDR1 ENHRY, CDR2 SYGVKD. The CDR3 totals 15 residues. CDR3 protein: CAISARTSGQETQYF.

The chain carries TRBV7-3 and TRBJ2-3; checking the TCRdb D call of TRBD1 is not possible without DNA. This CDR3 has 11 residues. Germline V gene sequence: CDR1 SGHTA, CDR2 FQGTGA. The CDR3 here is CASSLGGALIF.

V gene TRBV6-2 or TRBV6-3 combines with J gene TRBJ1-4. Germline V gene sequence: CDR1 MNHEY, CDR2 SVGEGT. The CDR3 has 12 amino acids. CDR3 in amino acids: CASSFVAEKLFF.

The chain uses TRBV5-1 and TRBJ1-1; TCRdb outputs TRBD1, but without DNA this stays unchecked. Germline V CDR1 and CDR2: SGHRS, YFSETQ. This CDR3 spans 14 amino acids. This CDR3 is CASSPITGGTEAFF.

The chain employs TRBV20-1 and TRBJ1-6. CDR1 DFQATT and CDR2 SNEGSKA come from the germline V gene (reference sequence). The CDR3 runs to 16 residues. The chain's CDR3 is CSARDRQGPWGSPLHF.

CDR3 protein: CASSEFRGSTDTQYF. The V gene is TRBV6-1, the J gene TRBJ2-3; lacking DNA, the TRBD1 call made by TCRdb goes unchecked. The germline V gene has CDR1 MNHNS and CDR2 SASEGT. The CDR3 length is 15 residues.